This T cell receptor (beta chain) is drawn from a study of low-dose radiotherapy and immunotherapy resistance in tumors (dated by TCRdb to between 2021 and 2024). About the full investigation: Patients in Cohort 1 were given 0.5 Gy per fraction every 2 weeks, and the prescribed total PTV dose was 6.5 Gy. Cohort 2 received 1 Gy per fraction every two weeks, with a total of 13 Gy over 26 weeks. Nivolumab was administered intravenously as a 240 mg flat dose every two weeks, and ipilimumab was administered intravenously at 1 mg/kg every six weeks. Intravenous cyclophosphamide at 200 mg/m2 was administered every two weeks, one day ahead of each radiation and immunotherapy administration. Aspirin 300 mg was taken orally once daily by patients for four cycles, starting on cycle 1 day 1. Trial participants were not randomized into treatment groups. The translational analysis covered eight patients: three from the first dose cohort and the first five from the second dose cohort.

What this sample's time point label stands for: after trial treatment. The sample's treatment or condition label, decoded: LDRT plus nivolumab, ipilimumab, low-dose cyclophosphamide and aspirin (RACIN trial). The donors took part in RACIN, a single-arm, phase I, dose-escalation trial that combined nivolumab, ipilimumab, aspirin, low-dose cyclophosphamide and low-dose radiotherapy. Patients with advanced, TIL-negative solid tumors were considered eligible. The listed sequencing device is Illumina HiSeq 2500. Superscript III and a set of TRAV- and TRBV-specific primers were used to synthesize first-strand cDNA, so that both TCRalpha and TCRbeta chains were covered. TCRs were amplified with Phusion for 15 to 25 PCR cycles using a constant-region primer together with the adapter attached to the V primers. Amplification of the isolated mRNA was done with the MessageAmp II aRNA Amplification Kit, which involved an approximately 16-hour in vitro transcription at 37 degrees C. mRNA for TCR sequencing was isolated with the Dynabeads mRNA DIRECT Purification Kit. A second approximately 25-cycle Phusion PCR added indexed Illumina adapters, and products were purified with AMPure XP beads. In the authors' own workflow: Custom Perl scripts pooled TCR sequences encoding the same protein, removed out-of-frame sequences and computed each clonotype's abundance. The analysis excluded TCR sequences that were supported by just one read. Repertoire metrics included Shannon entropy, Gini index, clonality, richness, and frequency of TCRs shared between repertoires. In TCRdb, the public reads were trimmed at Q25 with fastp and aligned with MiXCR, with productive beta chains retained. Every distinct CDR3 protein forms one entry, paired with its most common genes and DNA. The V and J calls and clone size come from TCRdb's table, not from the authors' own analysis. Recorded for this sample are 85,000 to 95,000 distinct CDR3 sequences; 20% to 25% of them occurred a single time. 10% to 15% of the sample belongs to the ten largest clones.

A note on this clonotype: This receptor's antigen is unknown. The input lacks base qualities; no much larger clone sits a single base away.

The input for sequencing was PBMCs, taken after low-dose radiotherapy plus immunotherapy. The sequence was obtained from a female donor with ovarian cancer.

The CDR3: CSARTGGRPDLTDTQYF. Read as DNA, the sequence is TGCAGTGCTCGGACAGGGGGGCGGCCTGATCTCACAGATACGCAGTATTTT. The chain is assembled from TRBV20-1 and TRBJ2-3, and 10 junction bases match TRBD1. CDR1 and CDR2, looked up from the germline V gene (reference sequence), are DFQATT and SNEGSKA. Trimming leaves V shorter by 5 bases and J shorter by 2 bases, with the junction holding 13 bases beyond the gene matches. From cysteine to phenylalanine, the CDR3 is 17 amino acids long. Of all the DNA, just the CDR3 is kept, 51 bases in frame from base 1.